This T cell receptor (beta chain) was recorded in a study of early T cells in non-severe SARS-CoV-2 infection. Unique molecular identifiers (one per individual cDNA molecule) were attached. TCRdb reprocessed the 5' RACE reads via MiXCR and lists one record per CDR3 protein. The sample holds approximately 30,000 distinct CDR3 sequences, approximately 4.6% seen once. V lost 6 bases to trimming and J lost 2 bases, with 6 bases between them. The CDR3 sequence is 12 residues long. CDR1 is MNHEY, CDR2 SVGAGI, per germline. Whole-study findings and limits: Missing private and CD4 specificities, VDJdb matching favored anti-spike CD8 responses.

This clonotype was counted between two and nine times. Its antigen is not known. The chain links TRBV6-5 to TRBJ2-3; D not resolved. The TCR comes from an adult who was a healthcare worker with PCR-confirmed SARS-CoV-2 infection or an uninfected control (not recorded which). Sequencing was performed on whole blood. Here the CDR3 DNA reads TGTGCCAGCAGAGCACACACAGATACGCAGTATTTT. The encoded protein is CASRAHTDTQYF.